One and the same sample provided the 32 T cell receptor beta chains below, sequenced in a study of preoperative IRX-2 immunotherapy in early breast cancer. The treatment is: preoperative locoregional IRX-2 cytokine immunotherapy. This table comes from immunoSEQ multiplex PCR, and its TCRdb copy is limited to in-frame clones, with some not included. The sample lists 90,000 to 100,000 clones, 70% to 90% occurring once. Source: tumor tissue, taken after IRX-2 immunotherapy. These receptors were collected from a human donor with breast cancer.

V is TRBV10-1 and J is TRBJ2-3; no firm D call. This CDR3 spans 13 amino acids. Germline-derived CDR1 and CDR2 are WNHNN and SYGVQD (reference sequence). Trimming removed 3 bases at V and 5 bases at J, with 9 bases between. The CDR3 protein is CASSDFLEDTQYF. As DNA, the CDR3 is TGCGCCAGCAGTGATTTCCTGGAAGATACGCAGTATTTT.

This rearrangement joins TRBV28 to TRBJ1-2; tentative D call: TRBD1 (5 bases). The germline CDR1 and CDR2 sequences are MDHEN and SYDVKM. This CDR3 has 13 residues. The V and J ends lost 1 base and 7 bases respectively, with 10 bases between them. The CDR3 DNA reads as TGTGCCAGCAGTTTATCGCAGGGCCTTGGCTACACCTTC. Amino acids: CASSLSQGLGYTF.

This CDR3 is CASSWRVTEAFF. The CDR3 coding sequence is TGTGCCAGCAGTTGGCGAGTTACTGAAGCTTTCTTT. The chain joins TRBV9 to TRBJ1-1; D not resolved. V lost 5 bases, J lost 5 bases, and 10 bases lay in between. Germline CDR1 and CDR2: SGDLS and YYNGEE. The CDR3 length is 12 residues.

The V call is TRBV6-8, the J call TRBJ1-1; tentative D call: TRBD1 (6 bases). V lost 0 bases and J lost 4, with 9 bases in between. The CDR3 consists of 14 residues. Germline assignment: CDR1 MNHGY and CDR2 SAAAGT. CDR3 bases: TGTGCCAGCAGTTACTCGTTAGGGGGCACTGAAGCTTTCTTT. Amino acid sequence: CASSYSLGGTEAFF.

The V and J genes are TRBV29-1 and TRBJ1-2, with TRBD1 matching over 9 bases. The CDR3 is made up of 13 amino acids. The V segment lost 6 bases and the J segment 6 bases; nucleotides outside the gene matches: 8. Germline CDR1 and CDR2: SQVTM and ANQGSEA. This chain's CDR3 is CSVVRDRVDGYTF. The CDR3 DNA reads as TGCAGCGTCGTACGGGACAGGGTCGATGGCTACACCTTC.

The chain joins TRBV6-1 to TRBJ2-7; 7 positions match TRBD2. The V and J ends lost 1 base and 3 bases, in that order; junction bases with no gene match: 3. CDR3 length: 14 residues. CDR1 is MNHNS and CDR2 is SASEGT in the germline V gene. CDR3 bases: TGTGCCAGCAGTGAAGGGGGGGGAAACTACGAGCAGTACTTC. Protein product: CASSEGGGNYEQYF.

The chain combines TRBV14 with TRBJ2-7, with D unresolved. The V end lost 1 base, the J end lost 0 bases, and 10 bases lay between the germline ends. CDR3 length: 15 amino acids. Germline loops: CDR1 SGHDN, CDR2 FVKESK. DNA of the CDR3: TGTGCCAGCAGCCAAGTTCCCGGGCCCTCCTACGAGCAGTACTTC. This encodes CASSQVPGPSYEQYF. The whole variable domain, remainder taken from reference TRBV14 and TRBJ2-7, is EAGVTQFPSHSVIEKGQTVTLRCDPISGHDNLYWYRRVMGKEIKFLLHFVKESKQDESGMPNNRFLAERTGGTYSTLKVQPAELEDSGVYFCASSQVPGPSYEQYFGPGTRLTVT.

The rearrangement links TRBV25-1 to TRBJ2-3; TRBD2 matches 9 bases. The germline V gene has CDR1 MGHDK and CDR2 SYGVNS. V lost 6 bases, J lost 6 bases, and 10 bases stayed unmatched. CDR3 length equals 15 residues. CDR3 sequence: CASRKDGLATDTQYF. As DNA, the CDR3 is TGTGCCAGCAGGAAAGATGGACTAGCGACCGATACGCAGTATTTT.

V is TRBV14 and J is TRBJ1-1; no definite D call. V was pared by 4 bases and J by 3 bases, with 24 bases between. This CDR3 spans 18 amino acids. Germline V CDR1 and CDR2: SGHDN, FVKESK. The CDR3 sequence: CASSPFGLRSQFHTEAFF. In DNA form, the CDR3 reads TGTGCCAGCAGCCCGTTTGGGTTGAGATCACAGTTCCACACTGAAGCTTTCTTT.

The chain couples TRBV1 to TRBJ1-2. TRBV1 is designated a pseudogene. The length of the CDR3 is 15 residues. CDR3: CASSQENTRDYGYTF. The CDR3 nucleotides are TGCGCCAGCAGCCAAGAGAACACGAGAGACTATGGCTACACCTTC.

V is TRBV11-3 and J is TRBJ1-1, with TRBD1 as a possible D gene (5 bases). Germline CDR1 SGHNT, CDR2 YENEEA. This CDR3 is 16 amino acids long. Trimming pared 0 bases from V and 4 bases from J, leaving 15 bases between. For the CDR3, the DNA is TGTGCCAGCAGCTTAGAATCAGGGCGGGGGGTCACTGAAGCTTTCTTT. Residues: CASSLESGRGVTEAFF.

V gene TRBV18 combines with J gene TRBJ1-4; D is possibly TRBD1 (6 bases). The V gene's germline CDR1 is KGHSH and CDR2 LQKENI. With 6 bases removed from V and 0 bases from J, the gap between germline ends came to 11 bases. The CDR3 runs 15 residues. DNA for the CDR3: TGTGCCAGCTCGCGGGACATATCAACTAATGAAAAACTGTTTTTT. This translates into CASSRDISTNEKLFF.

The CDR3 spells CASSQSATGRSGNTIYF. For the CDR3, the DNA is TGTGCCAGCAGCCAATCGGCGACAGGGAGATCTGGAAACACCATATATTTT. This chain links TRBV16 with TRBJ1-3; 7 bases fit TRBD1. There are 17 residues in the CDR3. The germline CDR1 and CDR2 sequences are KGHSY and FQNENV. With 0 bases clipped from V and 1 base from J, the junction kept 6 bases outside the gene matches. The variable domain in full, with the rest retrieved from reference TRBV16 and TRBJ1-3, is GEEVAQTPKHLVRGEGQKAKLYCAPIKGHSYVFWYQQVLKNEFKFLISFQNENVFDETGMPKERFSAKCLPNSPCSLEIQATKLEDSAVYFCASSQSATGRSGNTIYFGEGSWLTVV.

The gene calls are TRBV12-5 and TRBJ2-7; the D gene could be TRBD1 or TRBD2 (5 bases each). Deletions cut 6 bases from V and 4 bases from J, with 19 bases between. This CDR3 comprises 15 residues. Germline assignment: CDR1 LGHNT and CDR2 FRNRAP. Here the CDR3 DNA reads TGTGCTAGTGGCCCCGGGACGGTGAATGGTTACGAGCAGTACTTC. This encodes CASGPGTVNGYEQYF.

This rearrangement joins TRBV5-1 to TRBJ1-5; maybe TRBD1 (6 bases). The CDR3 contains 14 residues. Trimming cost V 4 bases and J 1 base, with 9 bases left between them. The germline CDR1 and CDR2 sequences are SGHRS and YFSETQ. The CDR3 DNA reads TGCGCCAGCAGCCCCGGACAGAGCAATCAGCCCCAGCATTTT. It codes for CASSPGQSNQPQHF.

The chain couples TRBV7-1 to TRBJ2-3; 7 positions match TRBD2. TRBV7-1 is an ORF, and what it does is uncertain. The CDR3 has 13 amino acids. The V gene end was trimmed by 4 bases and the J gene end by 6 bases; junction bases not matched to a gene: 4. DNA for the CDR3: TGTGCCAGCAGCTTAAGCGGGGTGGATACGCAGTATTTT. Translated, it gives CASSLSGVDTQYF.

V usage is TRBV30 and J usage is TRBJ2-7; no definite D call. From germline, CDR1 is GTSNPN and CDR2 SVGIG (reference sequence). V was clipped by 3 bases and J by 0 bases, with 9 bases between them. CDR3 length: 13 amino acids. The CDR3 DNA reads as TGTGCCTGGAGAAGGACGGCCTCCTACGAGCAGTACTTC. Protein product: CAWRRTASYEQYF.

The V call is TRBV15, the J call TRBJ1-4, with TRBD1 identical over 9 bases. This CDR3 comprises 16 residues. The germline gives CDR1 LNHNV, CDR2 YYDKDF (reference sequence). V was clipped by 3 bases and J by 8 bases; unmatched bases: 10. CDR3 in DNA: TGTGCCACCAGCAGGGCTGGGACAGGGTCCGGCGAAAAACTGTTTTTT. Its translation is CATSRAGTGSGEKLFF.

The V call is TRBV11-3, the J call TRBJ2-7, with D unclear. Germline V gene sequence: CDR1 SGHNT, CDR2 YENEEA. The CDR3 consists of 14 residues. V lost 4 bases to trimming and J lost 0 bases, with 10 bases between them. Written as DNA, the CDR3 is TGTGCCAGCAGCTCAGTCCCACCCTCCTACGAGCAGTACTTC. It codes for CASSSVPPSYEQYF.

The V and J genes are TRBV5-1 and TRBJ2-1, with 14 bases lining up with TRBD2. With V trimmed by 2 bases and J by 8 bases, 9 bases remained unmatched. The germline gives CDR1 SGHRS, CDR2 YFSETQ. The CDR3 runs 17 residues. CDR3 bases: TGCGCCAGCAGCTTCCAACCGGGACTAGCGGGAGCCTATGAGCAGTTCTTC. It specifies CASSFQPGLAGAYEQFF.

V and J are TRBV28 and TRBJ1-6, with D possibly TRBD1 on 6 matching bases. The CDR3 is 15 residues long. Germline lookup yields CDR1 MDHEN and CDR2 SYDVKM. V lost 6 bases to trimming and J lost 3 bases, with 12 bases between them. The CDR3: CASRAGHNYNSPLHF. The CDR3 DNA sequence: TGTGCCAGCAGGGCGGGACATAACTATAATTCACCCCTCCACTTT.

This chain connects TRBV6-8 to TRBJ1-5; D gene unclear. The germline V gene encodes CDR1 MNHGY and CDR2 SAAAGT. The V end lost 2 bases, the J end lost 5 bases, and 4 bases lay between the germline ends. The CDR3 is made up of 12 amino acids. CDR3 sequence: CASSYRDQPQHF. The DNA for the CDR3 is TGTGCCAGCAGTTACCGGGATCAGCCCCAGCATTTT.

CDR3 in DNA: TGTGCCAGCAGTTTACAGGGAGGGGCTGAAGCTTTCTTT. Its protein product is CASSLQGGAEAFF. The chain combines TRBV28 with TRBJ1-1, with D perhaps TRBD1 (5 bases). The CDR3 consists of 13 residues. Trimming removed 2 bases at V and 6 bases at J, with 10 bases between. CDR1 MDHEN and CDR2 SYDVKM come from the germline V gene.

The chain carries TRBV30 and TRBJ1-5, with D unclear. Germline-derived CDR1 and CDR2 are GTSNPN and SVGIG (reference sequence). The V end lost 0 bases, the J end lost 1 base, and 7 bases lay between the germline ends. The CDR3 runs to 14 residues. CDR3 residues: CAWSVGESNQPQHF. In DNA form, the CDR3 reads TGTGCCTGGAGTGTCGGGGAGAGCAATCAGCCCCAGCATTTT.

The chain carries TRBV5-1 and TRBJ1-5; the D gene is possibly TRBD1 (6 bases). In germline, CDR1 is SGHRS, CDR2 YFSETQ. The germline V and J ends were trimmed by 4 bases and 5 bases, with 16 bases remaining between them. The CDR3 totals 15 residues. In DNA, the CDR3 is TGCGCCAGCAGCCTAATCACAGGGTCGGATCAGCCCCAGCATTTT. Protein sequence: CASSLITGSDQPQHF.

J is TRBJ2-2 and V is TRBV28; D not resolved. Trimming cost V 4 bases and J 6 bases, with 9 bases left between them. The CDR3 contains 13 residues. Germline lookup yields CDR1 MDHEN and CDR2 SYDVKM. The CDR3 DNA is TGTGCCAGCAGTTCCCCAACCCCCGGGGAGCTGTTTTTT. It is translated as CASSSPTPGELFF.

The CDR3 sequence is CASSSTSGELGNEQFF. The CDR3 region has the DNA TGTGCCAGCAGTTCGACTAGCGGGGAACTTGGGAATGAGCAGTTCTTC. The rearrangement uses TRBV6-8 and TRBJ2-1; 11 bases fit TRBD2. Per germline, CDR1 MNHGY and CDR2 SAAAGT. V was clipped by 4 bases and J by 7 bases; unmatched bases: 9. There are 16 residues in the CDR3.

This chain joins TRBV28 and TRBJ2-7; no definite D call. Trimming removed 3 bases at V and 6 bases at J, with 12 bases between. Per the germline V gene, CDR1 is MDHEN and CDR2 is SYDVKM. This CDR3 spans 13 amino acids. CDR3: CASSLITPTEQYF. CDR3 DNA sequence: TGTGCCAGCAGTTTGATAACCCCTACCGAGCAGTACTTC. The whole variable domain, filled in from reference TRBV28 and TRBJ2-7, reads DVKVTQSSRYLVKRTGEKVFLECVQDMDHENMFWYRQDPGLGLRLIYFSYDVKMKEKGDIPEGYSVSREKKERFSLILESASTNQTSMYLCASSLITPTEQYFGPGTRLTVT.

The CDR3 DNA follows: TGTGCCAGCAACGACAGCAATCAGCCCCAGCATTTT. Translation gives CASNDSNQPQHF. The J gene is TRBJ1-5, the V gene TRBV6-8; no clear D gene. The CDR3 extends over 12 amino acids. Germline V CDR1 and CDR2: MNHGY, SAAAGT. Trimming pared 7 bases from V and 1 base from J, leaving 5 bases between.

The genes are TRBV29-1 and TRBJ1-3, with D hard to call. The germline V and J ends were trimmed by 6 bases and 0 bases, with 12 bases remaining between them. The germline gives CDR1 SQVTM, CDR2 ANQGSEA. The CDR3 totals 14 residues. The CDR3 here is CSVAVGSSGNTIYF. CDR3 coding DNA: TGCAGCGTCGCCGTTGGAAGCTCTGGAAACACCATATATTTT.

The chain carries TRBV11-3 and TRBJ2-3; D is unresolved. This CDR3 spans 14 amino acids. The germline V gene encodes CDR1 SGHNT and CDR2 YENEEA. V was trimmed by 2 bases and J by 6 bases, leaving 12 bases between them. CDR3 in amino acids: CASSLTGPEDTQYF. The CDR3 bases are TGTGCCAGCAGCTTAACGGGCCCCGAGGATACGCAGTATTTT. Combining the CDR3 with reference TRBV11-3 and TRBJ2-3 gives the whole variable domain EAGVVQSPRYKIIEKKQPVAFWCNPISGHNTLYWYLQNLGQGPELLIRYENEEAVDDSQLPKDRFSAERLKGVDSTLKIQPAELGDSAVYLCASSLTGPEDTQYFGPGTRLTVL.

This sequence joins TRBV6-8 and TRBJ2-7; D possibly corresponds to TRBD2 (6 bases). Trimming removed 7 bases from V and 9 bases from J, with 22 bases in between. CDR3 length: 14 amino acids. Germline values: CDR1 MNHGY, CDR2 SAAAGT. The CDR3 coding sequence is TGTGCCAGCACCCAGGGCCTAGCGTTGCTGGGGCAGTACTTC. Amino acid sequence: CASTQGLALLGQYF.